Below, one T cell receptor beta chain is given with its context. Its cognate antigen has yet to be identified. No quality values exist for individual bases; no much larger clone is one base distant. The protocol used for the library was the immunoSEQ multiplex PCR assay. DNA from the CD4+ T cells that had been cultured and isolated underwent TCR beta CDR3 sequencing. For the original study's pipeline: Non-productive TCR sequences were removed, reads were trimmed to the CDR3 region, and CDR3s of at least 7 amino acids were retained. The MANAFEST web app was used to pick out antigen-specific clonotypes by comparing their expansion in peptide wells with that in reference cultures. To be called positive, a clone needed expansion at FDR<0.05 compared with the reference and with all other wells, an odds ratio greater than 5, and a frequency greater than 0.1% in two replicate wells. A clonotype was defined as cross-reactive if the clonotype was significantly expanded both in SARS-CoV-2 spike wells and in at least one common cold coronavirus spike condition. Using the stringdist R package, CDR3 similarity was measured by Levenshtein distance, and unrooted trees were constructed with ape in R 3.6.1. Drawn from immuneACCESS, this table holds only the in-frame rearrangements with V and J called that TCRdb kept. Clones are partly lost; checked studies trace under half to an unresolved V gene and leave the rest unexplained. V and J calls and clone size follow that table, whereas D and trimming were derived from the DNA. In this sample the table shows tens of thousands of clones, over 70% of which occur a single time. The ten largest account for approximately 23% of the sample.

In the ViraFEST assay, PBMC were stimulated with viral peptide pools, and antigen-specific CD4+ T cell clonotypes were then identified by expansion using TCR sequencing. After less than 13 days of culture, CD4+ T cells were isolated with the EasySep CD4+ T cell isolation kit. Each participant received two doses of an mRNA SARS-CoV-2 vaccine, either BNT162b2 or mRNA-1273. None of the healthy vaccine recipients had a prior SARS-CoV-2 infection, which was confirmed by nucleocapsid antibody tests that came back negative both before and after vaccination. Each well held under 2.5 million PBMC cultured in IMDM containing roughly 5% human AB serum, roughly 9.9 IU/ml IL-2 and gentamicin, along with 8 to 10 ug/ml peptides. On days 3 and 7, half of the culture medium was replaced with fresh IL-2-containing medium. Unless noted otherwise, every peptide stimulation condition was grown in triplicate wells. Using Ficoll-Paque Plus gradient centrifugation, PBMC were separated from whole blood and then either used fresh or cryopreserved at -140C. The spike proteins of SARS-CoV-2 and of the common cold coronaviruses HCoV-NL63, HCoV-OC43 and HCoV-229E were spanned by overlapping peptide pools. The QIAamp micro DNA kit was used to extract genomic DNA from the cultured CD4+ T cells.

The entry originates in a study of vaccination effects on CD4 cells after COVID-19 (dated by TCRdb to between 2020 and 2023). Concerning the study at large: Across the study, the median time from the second dose to post-vaccine sampling was 72 days (range 14 to 241). In the study, cultures from other donors were sequenced using the Oncomine TCR Beta short-read assay on an Illumina iSeq 100. A total of 10 COVID-19 convalescent patients and a handful of SARS-CoV-2-naive healthy vaccine recipients were included in the full study. SARS-CoV-2 spike-specific CD4+ TCR repertoires from before and after mRNA vaccination were compared in COVID-19 convalescent patients and in infection-naive vaccine recipients.

Results the study describes overall, beyond this receptor: The study was limited by a small number of convalescent patients and lacked early post-infection timepoints. Marked clonal contraction was observed in both infection-induced and vaccine-induced clones at late post-vaccination timepoints, consistent with waning T cell responses. Among healthy vaccine recipients, nearly all vaccine-induced clones were SARS-CoV-2 mono-reactive, and just 1 of 255 was cross-reactive with common cold coronaviruses.

This TCR was sampled from a human donor who received a COVID-19 vaccine. Material: CD4+ T cells from PBMCs cultured with HCoV-NL63 spike peptides, obtained after COVID-19 vaccination. In light of the paper, this sample's cell subset or site label describes: HCoV-NL63 spike overlapping peptide pool stimulation.

The nucleotide sequence is given as TGTGCCAGCAGTTGGGGGGGCAGGAGCAATCAGCCCCAGCATTTT. It is translated as CASSWGGRSNQPQHF. The rearranged chain carries TRBV6-2 or TRBV6-3 and TRBJ1-5; TRBD1 could be the D gene, as 6 bases match. Trimming costs V 4 bases and J 1 base, and their ends lie 11 bases apart. From a lookup of the germline V gene, CDR1 and CDR2 are MNHEY and SVGEGT. The CDR3 holds 15 amino acids from the cysteine to the phenylalanine. The CDR3 DNA has 45 bases and is translated from base 1.